These 20 T cell receptor beta chains came from one sample sequenced in a study of blood T cell repertoires in COVID-19. The repertoire was sequenced with immunoSEQ multiplex PCR; TCRdb's copy has only in-frame clones and lacks some. There are hundreds of thousands of clones in the sample; 80% to 90% occur only once, and about 5% lies in the top ten. Input material: peripheral blood. The origin of the receptors is a man in his forties or fifties with acute or convalescent COVID-19.

The rearrangement joins TRBV18 to TRBJ1-3, with 9 bases fitting TRBD1. The CDR3 is 14 residues long. With V trimmed by 2 bases and J by 5 bases, 1 base remained unmatched. Per the germline V gene, CDR1 is KGHSH and CDR2 is LQKENI. The CDR3 is CASSPTGGRNTIYF. In nucleotides, the CDR3 is TGTGCCAGCTCACCAACAGGGGGCCGAAACACCATATATTTT.

CDR3 sequence reads: CASSRDSSGELFF. The CDR3 nucleotides are TGTGCCAGCAGCCGGGACAGTAGCGGGGAGCTGTTTTTT. This chain links TRBV6-5 with TRBJ2-2; TRBD1 matches 7 bases. J was trimmed by 7 bases and V by 6 bases; bases with no gene match: 5. Germline CDR1 is MNHEY and CDR2 is SVGAGI. The CDR3 is 13 residues long.

The chain is built from TRBV5-8 and TRBJ1-6, with D possibly being TRBD1 (6 bases). CDR1 is SGHTS, CDR2 YDEGEE, per germline. The CDR3 runs to 14 residues. V dropped 5 bases and J dropped 10 bases, with 16 bases sitting between them. The CDR3: CASRPDRKESPLHF. The CDR3 nucleotides are TGTGCCAGCAGACCTGACAGGAAGGAATCACCCCTCCACTTT.

V is TRBV5-1 and J is TRBJ2-3, with unresolved D. CDR1 is SGHRS, CDR2 YFSETQ, per germline. Trimming pared 0 bases from V and 1 base from J, leaving 15 bases between. The CDR3 is 17 residues long. CDR3 residues: CASSLVQSYAGTDTQYF. The CDR3 DNA follows: TGCGCCAGCAGCTTGGTTCAAAGCTACGCTGGCACAGATACGCAGTATTTT.

In regard to this clone: Other DNA sequences in the same sample also yield this CDR3. The genes are TRBV6-5 and TRBJ1-2; D is uncertain. The CDR3 has 12 amino acids. Trimming left V 5 bases short and J 1 base short, with 5 bases between. Germline V lookup: CDR1 MNHEY, CDR2 SVGAGI. Here the CDR3 reads CASSRGNYGYTF. The CDR3, as DNA: TGTGCCAGCAGTCGGGGTAACTATGGCTACACCTTC.

The chain has TRBV3-1 (or the pseudogene TRBV3-2) and TRBJ2-1, with TRBD2 matching 8 bases. Germline V lookup: CDR1 LGHDT, CDR2 YNNKEL (reference sequence). This CDR3 has 12 amino acids. V was clipped by 4 bases and J by 10 bases; unmatched bases: 3. The CDR3 protein is CASSLTSGEQFF. The CDR3 region has the DNA TGTGCCAGCAGCCTTACTAGCGGAGAGCAGTTCTTC.

This rearrangement joins TRBV7-2 to TRBJ2-1; tentative D call: TRBD1 (6 bases). CDR3 length equals 14 residues. V was shortened by 1 base and J by 7 bases, with 11 bases between the two germline ends. CDR1 and CDR2 from the germline V gene are SGHTA and FQGNSA. The CDR3 bases are TGTGCCAGCAGCTTAGTGCCAGGGGTGAATGAGCAGTTCTTC. Translating it yields CASSLVPGVNEQFF.

The chain uses TRBV2 and TRBJ1-1; TRBD1 is a possible D gene (6 bases). With 6 bases removed from V and 0 bases from J, the gap between germline ends came to 11 bases. This CDR3 is 14 amino acids long. Germline lookup yields CDR1 SNHLY and CDR2 FYNNEI. The CDR3 spells CASRRTVLNTEAFF. CDR3 DNA sequence: TGTGCCAGCAGAAGGACAGTATTGAACACTGAAGCTTTCTTT.

The rearrangement links TRBV5-1 to TRBJ1-1; the match to TRBD1 covers 7 bases. The CDR3 is made up of 14 amino acids. V shed 3 bases and J 1 base; nucleotides not matched to a gene: 3. The germline CDR1 and CDR2 sequences are SGHRS and YFSETQ. The CDR3 sequence is CASSWDSTNTEAFF. In DNA, the CDR3 is TGCGCCAGCAGCTGGGACAGTACGAACACTGAAGCTTTCTTT.

The rearrangement links TRBV18 to TRBJ2-2; 8 bases line up with TRBD2. CDR1 KGHSH and CDR2 LQKENI come from the germline V gene. J lost 0 bases, V lost 2 bases, and 8 bases had no gene match. This CDR3 is built from 18 residues. This CDR3 is CASSPSGGAVTNTGELFF. CDR3 nucleotide sequence: TGTGCCAGCTCACCATCGGGGGGGGCAGTCACGAACACCGGGGAGCTGTTTTTT.

The chain employs TRBV7-9 and TRBJ2-1; D is possibly TRBD1 (5 bases). CDR1 is SEHNR and CDR2 is FQNEAQ in the germline V gene (reference sequence). The V end lost 3 bases, the J end lost 7 bases, and 13 bases lay between the germline ends. CDR3 length: 14 amino acids. The CDR3 here is CASSLANRRNEQFF. In DNA form, the CDR3 reads TGTGCCAGCAGCTTGGCCAACAGGCGTAATGAGCAGTTCTTC.

The chain couples TRBV5-4 to TRBJ2-2; D is possibly TRBD2 (7 bases). CDR3 length: 17 residues. V was trimmed by 4 bases and J by 2 bases, leaving 18 bases between them. Germline assignment: CDR1 SGHNT and CDR2 YYREEE (reference sequence). Here the CDR3 DNA reads TGTGCCAGCAGCCCTACAAGGGGGAGGGGTAACACCGGGGAGCTGTTTTTT. Amino acid sequence: CASSPTRGRGNTGELFF.

The chain employs TRBV4-2 and TRBJ2-2; 11 nucleotides agree with TRBD2. CDR1 LGHNA and CDR2 YNFKEQ come from the germline V gene. The J segment lost 0 bases and the V segment lost 1 base, leaving 7 bases of the junction unmatched. CDR3 length: 19 amino acids. CDR3 protein: CASSQVGSGGVSNTGELFF. CDR3 nucleotides: TGTGCCAGCAGCCAAGTGGGTAGCGGGGGGGTATCGAACACCGGGGAGCTGTTTTTT.

The chain recombines TRBV7-8 with TRBJ1-5, with D maybe TRBD1 (5 bases). Germline loops: CDR1 SGHVS, CDR2 FQNEAQ. V lost 2 bases and J 8 bases, leaving 16 bases between the germline ends. The CDR3 is 15 amino acids. The CDR3 nucleotides are TGTGCCAGCAGCTTAAGTAGGCAGGGTCAGGAGCCCCAGCATTTT. Protein product: CASSLSRQGQEPQHF.

The rearrangement joins TRBV2 to TRBJ1-2, with D possibly TRBD1 on 5 matching bases. CDR3 length equals 15 residues. CDR1 is SNHLY, CDR2 FYNNEI, per germline. The V end was cut by 3 bases, the J end by 4 bases, with 15 bases between. CDR3 coding DNA: TGTGCCAGCAGTGATGATGGTAGGGACTCCTATGGCTACACCTTC. Amino acids: CASSDDGRDSYGYTF.

The chain joins TRBV5-1 to TRBJ1-2, with no clear D. V was clipped by 2 bases and J by 4 bases, with 9 bases between them. Looked up from germline, CDR1 is SGHRS and CDR2 is YFSETQ. The CDR3 is 13 amino acids. CDR3 sequence (DNA): TGCGCCAGCAGCTTCAACAGCTTCTATGGCTACACCTTC. It translates to CASSFNSFYGYTF.

The CDR3 sequence: CASSVRQGEQYF. The CDR3 DNA sequence: TGTGCCAGTAGTGTACGACAGGGGGAGCAGTACTTC. The rearrangement links TRBV19 to TRBJ2-7; TRBD1 agrees at 8 bases. CDR1 and CDR2 from the germline V gene are LNHDA and SQIVND (reference sequence). The V segment lost 5 bases and the J segment 7 bases; nucleotides outside the gene matches: 4. The CDR3 length is 12 residues.

This chain links TRBV19 with TRBJ2-1, with 7 bases fitting TRBD1. Per the germline V gene, CDR1 is LNHDA and CDR2 is SQIVND (reference sequence). V trimming: 2 bases; J trimming: 5 bases; junction bases outside the gene matches: 3. The CDR3 is 14 amino acids. The CDR3 protein is CASSITGDHNEQFF. The CDR3 nucleotides read TGTGCCAGTAGTATAACAGGGGACCACAATGAGCAGTTCTTC.

V and J are TRBV2 and TRBJ1-2; 7 bases agree with TRBD1. The CDR3 has 14 amino acids. J gave up 8 bases and V 6 bases, and 12 bases lay outside the gene matches. Germline CDR1 is SNHLY and CDR2 is FYNNEI. DNA for the CDR3: TGTGCCAGCAGCCTCACGAACAGGGGATTGGGCTACACCTTC. Its protein is CASSLTNRGLGYTF. Combining the CDR3 with reference TRBV2 and TRBJ1-2 gives the whole variable domain EPEVTQTPSHQVTQMGQEVILRCVPISNHLYFYWYRQILGQKVEFLVSFYNNEISEKSEIFDDQFSVERPDGSNFTLKIRSTKLEDSAMYFCASSLTNRGLGYTFGSGTRLTVV.

This sequence joins TRBV7-8 and TRBJ2-1, with D maybe TRBD2 (5 bases). Trimming cost V 4 bases and J 8 bases, with 12 bases left between them. Germline CDR1 is SGHVS and CDR2 is FQNEAQ. The CDR3 spans 13 residues. CDR3 loop: CASSSSLAHEQFF. The CDR3, as DNA: TGTGCCAGCAGCTCTAGCCTGGCTCATGAGCAGTTCTTC.